The 12 T cell receptor beta chains below come from one sample, sequenced in a study of T cells in localized non-small cell lung cancer. The assay was immunoSEQ multiplex PCR, and TCRdb's table has in-frame clones only and misses some. The sample holds under 150,000 clones, more than 80% seen once. The sequencing used peripheral blood, collected before any cancer treatment. These receptors were taken from a female donor aged 60 or older with stage I lung adenocarcinoma.

This sequence joins TRBV9 and TRBJ2-7, with TRBD1 matching over 9 bases. Per the germline V gene, CDR1 is SGDLS and CDR2 is YYNGEE. V lost 2 bases to trimming and J lost 5 bases; unmatched junction nucleotides: 11. The CDR3 is 16 residues long. CDR3 DNA: TGTGCCAGCAGCGTTAGGGGACAGGGCACGTCCCACGAGCAGTACTTC. Translation gives CASSVRGQGTSHEQYF. The variable domain in full, with the rest retrieved from reference TRBV9 and TRBJ2-7, is DSGVTQTPKHLITATGQRVTLRCSPRSGDLSVYWYQQSLDQGLQFLIQYYNGEERAKGNILERFSAQQFPDLHSELNLSSLELGDSALYFCASSVRGQGTSHEQYFGPGTRLTVT.

The chain uses TRBV9 and TRBJ2-2, with 11 bases identical to TRBD2. The ends lost 2 bases at V and 8 bases at J; junction bases unmatched: 11. The CDR3 sequence is 17 residues long. CDR1 is SGDLS and CDR2 is YYNGEE in the germline V gene. DNA for the CDR3: TGTGCCAGCAGCGTCGGGACTAGCGGAGCCCGAAGTGGGGAGCTGTTTTTT. This gives the protein CASSVGTSGARSGELFF.

This clone was detected once. The chain links TRBV11-3 to TRBJ2-1, with TRBD2 matching over 7 bases. Trimming cost V 5 bases and J 9 bases; bases outside gene matches: 7. Per the germline V gene, CDR1 is SGHNT and CDR2 is YENEEA. CDR3 length equals 13 residues. CDR3 bases: TGTGCCAGCAGCCCTCAGAGCGGGACTGAGCAGTTCTTC. Its translation: CASSPQSGTEQFF.

The CDR3 sequence is CASSLGLLPDTQYF. CDR3 sequence (DNA): TGTGCCAGCAGTTTGGGACTCCTGCCAGATACGCAGTATTTT. The chain couples TRBV28 to TRBJ2-3; D perhaps matches TRBD2 (6 bases). Trimming removed 3 bases from V and 4 bases from J, with 11 bases in between. The germline V gene has CDR1 MDHEN and CDR2 SYDVKM. The CDR3 is 14 amino acids. The complete variable domain, with remaining parts taken from reference TRBV28 and TRBJ2-3, reads DVKVTQSSRYLVKRTGEKVFLECVQDMDHENMFWYRQDPGLGLRLIYFSYDVKMKEKGDIPEGYSVSREKKERFSLILESASTNQTSMYLCASSLGLLPDTQYFGPGTRLTVL.

The chain joins TRBV5-4 to TRBJ2-7; TRBD1 matches at 8 bases. CDR1 is SGHNT, CDR2 YYREEE, per germline (reference sequence). The CDR3 length is 16 residues. Germline trimming cut 6 bases from V and 3 bases from J; bases unmatched to any gene: 14. This chain's CDR3 is CASTETGQGGNYEQYF. The CDR3 nucleotides read TGTGCCAGCACGGAAACCGGACAGGGTGGGAACTACGAGCAGTACTTC.

The chain uses TRBV27 and TRBJ2-2; the match to TRBD2 covers 7 bases. The V gene end was trimmed by 2 bases and the J gene end by 5 bases; junction bases not matched to a gene: 5. This CDR3 has 15 amino acids. CDR1 and CDR2 (germline): MNHEY, SMNVEV (reference sequence). The CDR3 sequence: CASSLGRAQTGELFF. CDR3 coding DNA: TGTGCCAGCAGTTTAGGGAGGGCTCAGACCGGGGAGCTGTTTTTT.

As concerns this clone: Other DNA sequences in this sample translate to the same CDR3. The rearrangement uses TRBV19 and TRBJ2-1, with TRBD2 matching over 11 bases. The junction had 4 bases not matched to a gene; V was cut back by 6 bases and J by 0 bases. Germline CDR1 and CDR2: LNHDA and SQIVND (reference sequence). This CDR3 contains 16 residues. This chain's CDR3 is CASSRTSGSSYNEQFF. In DNA, the CDR3 is TGTGCCAGTAGCCGCACTAGCGGGAGCTCCTACAATGAGCAGTTCTTC.

The gene calls are TRBV29-1 and TRBJ2-3; D might be TRBD1 or TRBD2, each matching 7 bases. CDR1 is SQVTM, CDR2 ANQGSEA, per germline. V gave up 4 bases and J gave up 2 bases, with 13 bases separating them. CDR3 size: 14 residues. In nucleotides, the CDR3 is TGCAGCGTTGGCGGGGGACAGTACACAGATACGCAGTATTTT. Its translation is CSVGGGQYTDTQYF.

The chain joins TRBV7-3 to TRBJ1-3; a weak D match, TRBD1 (6 bases). Germline V gives CDR1 SGHTA, CDR2 FQGTGA. The CDR3 totals 15 residues. Trimming took 8 bases from V and 0 from J, leaving 14 bases between them. CDR3 amino acids: CASGRRGGSGNTIYF. The CDR3 DNA reads TGTGCCAGCGGACGTAGGGGGGGCTCTGGAAACACCATATATTTT.

This clone was observed a handful of times. This chain links TRBV6-6 with TRBJ1-5, with D perhaps matching TRBD1 (5 bases). The V end was cut by 8 bases, the J end by 5 bases, with 16 bases between. Germline CDR1 and CDR2: MNHNY and SVGAGI (reference sequence). The CDR3 has 14 amino acids. The DNA for the CDR3 is TGTGCCAGCCTAAAAGACAGTAATTATCAGCCCCAGCATTTT. Its translation is CASLKDSNYQPQHF.

This rearrangement joins TRBV7-3 to TRBJ2-1; 15 nucleotides align to TRBD2. This CDR3 is 18 amino acids long. The V gene end was trimmed by 2 bases and the J gene end by 3 bases; junction bases not matched to a gene: 5. CDR1 is SGHTA and CDR2 is FQGTGA in the germline V gene. CDR3 amino acids: CASSLGGLAGGVYNEQFF. The CDR3 bases are TGTGCCAGCAGCTTAGGGGGACTAGCGGGAGGTGTCTACAATGAGCAGTTCTTC.

Only a few counts were recorded for this clone. V and J are TRBV9 and TRBJ1-3, with 8 bases matching TRBD1. This CDR3 has 14 amino acids. CDR1 SGDLS and CDR2 YYNGEE come from the germline V gene. The J segment lost 8 bases and the V segment lost 1 base, leaving 5 bases of the junction unmatched. CDR3 sequence: CASSVPGQADTIYF. CDR3 DNA sequence: TGTGCCAGCAGCGTACCGGGACAGGCTGACACCATATATTTT.